A single sample is the source of the 31 T cell receptor beta chains below, sequenced in a study of cytomegalovirus exposure and HLA in healthy donors. Primers included in the PCR were 60 Vbeta and 13 Jbeta primers. Measured with immunoSEQ multiplex PCR; TCRdb has only the in-frame clones, and not every one. In the table there are around 120,000 clones, 78% of which are singletons. Sequenced input: PBMCs. The receptors stem from a woman aged 30 to 39 in good health and CMV-seropositive.

The chain carries TRBV5-6 and TRBJ1-5; TRBD1 agrees at 8 bases. CDR1 is SGHDT, CDR2 YYEEEE, per germline. With V trimmed by 4 bases and J by 5 bases, 14 bases remained unmatched. The CDR3 is made up of 17 amino acids. The chain's CDR3 is CASSRPGTGLNYQPQHF. The DNA for the CDR3 is TGTGCCAGCAGCCGGCCGGGGACAGGACTCAACTATCAGCCCCAGCATTTT.

The chain uses TRBV28 and TRBJ1-6; possible D gene TRBD1, 5 bases. V was cut by 8 bases and J by 7 bases, with 15 bases left in between. Germline loops: CDR1 MDHEN, CDR2 SYDVKM. This CDR3 region has 14 residues. The CDR3 spells CASLPQGFNSPLHF. The CDR3 DNA reads as TGTGCCAGCCTACCCCAGGGTTTCAATTCACCCCTCCACTTT.

The J gene is TRBJ2-7, the V gene TRBV7-2, with 8 bases matching TRBD1. The CDR3 is 15 residues long. J was trimmed by 5 bases and V by 1 base; bases with no gene match: 7. Germline V gene data show CDR1 as SGHTA and CDR2 as FQGNSA. The CDR3, as DNA: TGTGCCAGCAGCTTAGGGCCGGGACAGGACGACGAGCAGTACTTC. It codes for CASSLGPGQDDEQYF.

The chain carries TRBV29-1 and TRBJ1-1, with TRBD1 identical over 7 bases. The trim removed 3 bases at V and 8 bases at J, leaving 15 bases unmatched. The CDR3 has 15 residues. The germline V gene has CDR1 SQVTM and CDR2 ANQGSEA. CDR3 amino acids: CSVDGQAVKGWEAFF. CDR3 nucleotides: TGCAGCGTTGACGGACAGGCCGTGAAGGGGTGGGAAGCTTTCTTT.

This chain uses TRBV5-1 with TRBJ1-4, with D perhaps matching TRBD1 (5 bases). V was shortened by 2 bases and J by 7 bases, with 9 bases between the two germline ends. From germline, CDR1 is SGHRS and CDR2 YFSETQ. The CDR3 runs to 13 residues. CDR3 coding DNA: TGCGCCAGCAGCTTCGGGCAGGGTGAAAAACTGTTTTTT. Encoded protein: CASSFGQGEKLFF. Based on the CDR3 plus reference TRBV5-1 and TRBJ1-4, the full variable domain is KAGVTQTPRYLIKTRGQQVTLSCSPISGHRSVSWYQQTPGQGLQFLFEYFSETQRNKGNFPGRFSGRQFSNSRSEMNVSTLELGDSALYLCASSFGQGEKLFFGSGTQLSVL.

This clone was detected only a few times. The rearrangement uses TRBV4-1 and TRBJ1-3, with D perhaps matching TRBD1 (5 bases). The germline V gene has CDR1 MGHRA and CDR2 YSYEKL. Trimming shortened V by 0 bases and J by 0 bases, and 9 bases separated the two germline ends. The CDR3 is 16 residues long. DNA for the CDR3: TGCGCCAGCAGCCAAGAAGGACATCCCTCTGGAAACACCATATATTTT. This translates into CASSQEGHPSGNTIYF.

V gene TRBV6-1 combines with J gene TRBJ1-1; D gene unclear. The V gene's germline CDR1 is MNHNS and CDR2 SASEGT. V gave up 6 bases and J gave up 3 bases, with 17 bases separating them. The CDR3 runs to 15 residues. CDR3 in amino acids: CASRRVLGVDTEAFF. The CDR3 nucleotides read TGTGCCAGCAGGAGGGTTCTCGGGGTCGACACTGAAGCTTTCTTT.

The chain joins TRBV15 to TRBJ2-1; TRBD2 is a possible D gene (6 bases). The germline CDR1 and CDR2 sequences are LNHNV and YYDKDF (reference sequence). The CDR3 sequence is 15 residues long. V lost 1 base, J lost 5 bases, and 12 bases lay in between. CDR3 sequence (DNA): TGTGCCACCAGCAGAGGGGGACTCGTAAACAATGAGCAGTTCTTC. Its protein is CATSRGGLVNNEQFF.

The V and J genes are TRBV5-1 and TRBJ2-2, with D hard to call. The germline CDR1 and CDR2 sequences are SGHRS and YFSETQ. V lost 3 bases, J lost 6 bases, and 12 bases lay in between. This CDR3 contains 14 residues. The CDR3 nucleotides read TGCGCCAGCAGCTACGCTACAGTTCCCGGGGAGCTGTTTTTT. Protein sequence: CASSYATVPGELFF.

The rearrangement joins TRBV4-1 to TRBJ2-5; 12 nucleotides line up with TRBD2. Trimming cost V 2 bases and J 6 bases; bases outside gene matches: 7. CDR3 length equals 16 residues. Germline loops: CDR1 MGHRA, CDR2 YSYEKL. In DNA, the CDR3 is TGCGCCAGCAGCCAAACCGCTAGCGGGGGGGTGCAGACCCAGTACTTC. This codes for CASSQTASGGVQTQYF.

V usage is TRBV5-1 and J usage is TRBJ2-3; TRBD2 matches at 9 bases. The CDR3 has 15 residues. V dropped 4 bases and J dropped 0; count of bases not matched to a gene: 3. From germline, CDR1 is SGHRS and CDR2 YFSETQ. CDR3 nucleotides: TGCGCCAGCAGCCATAGCGGGAGAAGCACAGATACGCAGTATTTT. The encoded protein is CASSHSGRSTDTQYF. Full variable domain (rest looked up from reference TRBV5-1 and TRBJ2-3): KAGVTQTPRYLIKTRGQQVTLSCSPISGHRSVSWYQQTPGQGLQFLFEYFSETQRNKGNFPGRFSGRQFSNSRSEMNVSTLELGDSALYLCASSHSGRSTDTQYFGPGTRLTVL.

The chain couples TRBV4-1 to TRBJ2-5, with D maybe TRBD2 (6 bases). From germline, CDR1 is MGHRA and CDR2 YSYEKL. V lost 1 base, J lost 7 bases, and 10 bases lay in between. The CDR3 consists of 13 residues. The CDR3 DNA is TGCGCCAGCAGCCAAGTTGGGGAGGTGACCCAGTACTTC. Protein sequence: CASSQVGEVTQYF.

This clone was seen once. The chain employs TRBV29-1 and TRBJ2-1, with TRBD2 identical over 7 bases. CDR1 and CDR2 from the germline V gene are SQVTM and ANQGSEA. The CDR3 runs 14 residues. Trimming cost V 5 bases and J 2 bases; bases outside gene matches: 6. CDR3 sequence: CSVQLAVTYNEQFF. DNA of the CDR3: TGCAGCGTTCAGCTAGCGGTCACCTACAATGAGCAGTTCTTC.

The gene calls are TRBV2 and TRBJ2-5; 9 bases align to TRBD1. Germline lookup yields CDR1 SNHLY and CDR2 FYNNEI. After removal of 10 bases from V and 2 bases from J, the junction contained 5 bases not matched to a gene. This CDR3 has 13 amino acids. CDR3 in amino acids: CAIRQGDQETQYF. The DNA of the CDR3 is TGTGCCATCCGACAGGGGGATCAAGAGACCCAGTACTTC.

The chain uses TRBV4-2 and TRBJ2-1; a possible D gene is TRBD1 (6 bases). The germline gives CDR1 LGHNA, CDR2 YNFKEQ. The CDR3 sequence is 16 residues long. The germline V and J ends were trimmed by 1 base and 2 bases, with 12 bases remaining between them. CDR3 amino acids: CASSQAQGPTYNEQFF. CDR3 nucleotide sequence: TGTGCCAGCAGCCAAGCCCAGGGGCCTACCTACAATGAGCAGTTCTTC.

The chain joins TRBV6-5 to TRBJ1-5, with D possibly being TRBD1 (6 bases). Trimming pared 6 bases from V and 8 bases from J, leaving 20 bases between. The germline V gene has CDR1 MNHEY and CDR2 SVGAGI. The CDR3 spans 15 residues. Written as DNA, the CDR3 is TGTGCCAGCAGGATTCACAGGGCTTCTAGGGAGCCCCAGCATTTT. Protein: CASRIHRASREPQHF.

V usage is TRBV10-2 and J usage is TRBJ1-2; 7 nucleotides agree with TRBD1. This CDR3 has 14 residues. The V segment lost 7 bases and the J segment 3 bases; nucleotides outside the gene matches: 8. Germline V lookup: CDR1 WSHSY, CDR2 SAAADI. The CDR3 sequence is CASKGQDGYYGYTF. CDR3 DNA sequence: TGCGCCAGCAAAGGACAGGATGGGTACTATGGCTACACCTTC.

The chain uses TRBV18 and TRBJ1-5, with a possible D match to TRBD1 (6 bases). Germline V gene lookup returns CDR1 KGHSH and CDR2 LQKENI. Trimming left V 2 bases short and J 8 bases short, with 7 bases between. The CDR3 runs to 12 residues. Written as DNA, the CDR3 is TGTGCCAGCTCACCAGGGGACAAGCCCCAGCATTTT. Its translation: CASSPGDKPQHF. Full variable domain (missing parts from reference TRBV18 and TRBJ1-5): NAGVMQNPRHLVRRRGQEARLRCSPMKGHSHVYWYRQLPEEGLKFMVYLQKENIIDESGMPKERFSAEFPKEGPSILRIQQVVRGDSAAYFCASSPGDKPQHFGDGTRLSIL.

The chain links TRBV4-1 to TRBJ2-3, with TRBD1 identical over 8 bases. The CDR3 is made up of 16 amino acids. V was clipped by 4 bases and J by 6 bases; unmatched bases: 12. The germline gives CDR1 MGHRA, CDR2 YSYEKL. In DNA, the CDR3 is TGCGCCAGCAGCCGGGAGGACAGGGAATTCCCGGATACGCAGTATTTT. Protein: CASSREDREFPDTQYF.

This clone showed up just a few times. The V call is TRBV6-1, the J call TRBJ1-2; 9 nucleotides line up with TRBD1. Looked up from germline, CDR1 is MNHNS and CDR2 is SASEGT. Trimming at V came to 2 bases and at J to 8 bases, leaving 3 bases not matched to a gene. This CDR3 comprises 13 residues. The DNA of the CDR3 is TGTGCCAGCAGTGAAAACAGGGGGCAAGGCTACACCTTC. It yields the protein CASSENRGQGYTF.

The CDR3 spells CASSLGDRFSPLHF. The CDR3 DNA sequence: TGTGCCAGCAGCTTAGGGGACAGGTTTTCACCCCTCCACTTT. The rearrangement links TRBV7-9 to TRBJ1-6; 8 nucleotides line up with TRBD1. The germline V gene encodes CDR1 SEHNR and CDR2 FQNEAQ (reference sequence). Losses at the gene ends were 1 base for V and 9 bases for J; bases not matched to a gene: 2. This CDR3 is 14 amino acids long.

The chain couples TRBV27 to TRBJ1-2; 12 bases agree with TRBD1. Germline CDR1 reads MNHEY; CDR2 reads SMNVEV (reference sequence). Trimming at V came to 3 bases and at J to 8 bases, leaving 4 bases not matched to a gene. The CDR3 extends over 14 amino acids. The CDR3 spells CASSFSGTGGGYTF. The CDR3 coding sequence is TGTGCCAGCAGTTTTTCTGGGACAGGGGGCGGCTACACCTTC.

The chain couples TRBV5-4 to TRBJ1-2; 9 bases line up with TRBD1. Per germline, CDR1 SGHNT and CDR2 YYREEE (reference sequence). The J segment lost 2 bases and the V segment lost 1 base, leaving 15 bases of the junction unmatched. The CDR3 sequence is 19 residues long. The CDR3 DNA reads TGTGCCAGCAGCTTGTTTGGAGGGGGAGGGACAGGGTCCAACTATGGCTACACCTTC. Amino acids: CASSLFGGGGTGSNYGYTF.

The CDR3 region is CASSQASGGSGTDTQYF. CDR3 nucleotide sequence: TGCGCCAGCAGCCAAGCCAGCGGGGGGTCCGGCACAGATACGCAGTATTTT. The chain couples TRBV4-1 to TRBJ2-3; 9 bases map to TRBD2. Germline V CDR1 and CDR2: MGHRA, YSYEKL. This CDR3 contains 17 residues. J lost 1 base, V lost 1 base, and 6 bases had no gene match.

V gene TRBV19 combines with J gene TRBJ2-7, with 7 bases identical to TRBD1. The CDR3 runs 16 residues. CDR1 LNHDA and CDR2 SQIVND come from the germline V gene (reference sequence). Germline trimming cut 4 bases from V and 2 bases from J; bases unmatched to any gene: 11. CDR3 sequence: CASSTTINRGAYEQYF. Written as DNA, the CDR3 is TGTGCCAGTAGTACCACAATCAACAGGGGAGCCTACGAGCAGTACTTC.

The chain is built from TRBV5-6 and TRBJ2-3; 11 bases fit TRBD1. The V gene's germline CDR1 is SGHDT and CDR2 YYEEEE. The CDR3 extends over 15 amino acids. The ends lost 2 bases at V and 6 bases at J; junction bases unmatched: 5. In DNA form, the CDR3 reads TGTGCCAGCAGCTTAAGGACAGGGGGCGGTGATACGCAGTATTTT. This codes for CASSLRTGGGDTQYF.

The chain combines TRBV6-9 with TRBJ2-7, with D perhaps TRBD1 (6 bases). The CDR3 sequence is 14 residues long. The germline V gene has CDR1 MNHGY and CDR2 SVAAGI. V dropped 3 bases and J dropped 0 bases, with 9 bases sitting between them. CDR3 bases: TGTGCCAGCAGTTACGGGACATACTCCTACGAGCAGTACTTC. As protein: CASSYGTYSYEQYF.

V is TRBV29-1 and J is TRBJ2-5, with D possibly being TRBD1 (5 bases). TRBJ2-7 explains the end of the DNA better; the J call may be wrong. This CDR3 comprises 13 residues. Germline CDR1 is SQVTM and CDR2 is ANQGSEA. The CDR3 nucleotides read TGCAGCGTTGCCGGACACCTTTCCTACGAGCAGTACTTC. This encodes CSVAGHLSYEQYF.

The rearrangement uses TRBV30 and TRBJ2-6, with no clear D. The ends were cut back, 4 bases at V and 2 bases at J, with 9 bases in the middle. From germline, CDR1 is GTSNPN and CDR2 SVGIG (reference sequence). This CDR3 has 14 residues. The CDR3 DNA is TGTGCCTGGATGGGCCCGGCTGGGGCCAACGTCCTGACTTTC. It encodes CAWMGPAGANVLTF.

DNA for the CDR3: TGCGCCAGCAGCCCTCTCCCCGGGACAAACTTCGGGTCCTACGAGCAGTACTTC. This translates into CASSPLPGTNFGSYEQYF. The chain is built from TRBV4-1 and TRBJ2-5; a possible D gene is TRBD1 (6 bases). The J call is doubtful: the DNA matches TRBJ2-7 better. CDR1 and CDR2 (germline): MGHRA, YSYEKL. This CDR3 region has 18 residues.

The chain recombines TRBV5-1 with TRBJ2-2; D is perhaps TRBD1 (6 bases). The germline V gene encodes CDR1 SGHRS and CDR2 YFSETQ. Trimming removed 4 bases at V and 6 bases at J, with 22 bases between. CDR3 length: 17 amino acids. The DNA of the CDR3 is TGCGCCAGCAGCCCCCGGACAGAACCTGAAAGGTCCGGGGAGCTGTTTTTT. Its translation: CASSPRTEPERSGELFF.